The rows below give T cell receptor beta chains drawn from one sample of a study of blood T cell repertoires in COVID-19. Measured with immunoSEQ multiplex PCR; TCRdb has only the in-frame clones, and not every one. The sample shows roughly 30,000 clones, under 85% of them seen only once. Sequences were obtained from peripheral blood. Every receptor here comes from a man aged 70 or older with acute or convalescent COVID-19. CDR3s include the opening cysteine and the closing phenylalanine or tryptophan. A D gene is named only where the DNA matches it firmly. Expanded clones get a size class; other rows say once, few or many, or leave the size out.

abundance | j_gene | v_gene | len | d_gene | CDR3aa | CDR3nt
. | TRBJ2-2 | TRBV9 | 16 | TRBD1 | CASSPRGGRGTGELFF | TGTGCCAGCAGCCCACGAGGGGGCCGCGGCACCGGGGAGCTGTTTTTT
. | TRBJ2-1 | TRBV5-1 | 15 | TRBD1 | CASSWGQGRGNEQFF | TGCGCCAGCAGCTGGGGACAGGGGCGCGGAAATGAGCAGTTCTTC
. | TRBJ2-3 | TRBV5-1 | 14 | TRBD2 | CASSSGGGTDTQYF | TGCGCCAGCAGCTCCGGGGGGGGCACAGATACGCAGTATTTT
. | TRBJ1-4 | TRBV5-1 | 14 | . | CASSSGQIREKLFF | TGCGCCAGCAGTTCTGGACAGATTAGGGAAAAACTGTTTTTT
. | TRBJ2-3 | TRBV7-2 | 14 | . | CASSLGPSVDTQYF | TGTGCCAGCAGCTTAGGGCCCTCAGTAGATACGCAGTATTTT
few | TRBJ2-1 | TRBV6-5 | 14 | TRBD2 | CASNGGGTLDEQFF | TGTGCCAGCAACGGGGGAGGGACGCTGGATGAGCAGTTCTTC
. | TRBJ2-1 | TRBV24-1 | 15 | TRBD2 | CAPRSRGAGGNEQFF | TGTGCCCCCAGGTCGCGGGGGGCGGGGGGCAATGAGCAGTTCTTC
. | TRBJ2-5 | TRBV6-2/TRBV6-3 | 18 | TRBD2 | CASSYSQTSGGARETQYF | TGTGCCAGCAGTTACTCCCAGACTAGCGGGGGGGCCAGAGAGACCCAGTACTTC
few | TRBJ2-1 | TRBV19 | 16 | TRBD2 | CASSGVGLAAYNEQFF | TGTGCCAGTAGTGGTGTAGGACTAGCGGCCTACAATGAGCAGTTCTTC
. | TRBJ2-2 | TRBV5-6 | 14 | TRBD1 | CASSPDRDTGELFF | TGTGCCAGCAGCCCGGACAGGGACACCGGGGAGCTGTTTTTT
. | TRBJ1-2 | TRBV5-1 | 14 | TRBD1 | CASSQSTGDGGYTF | TGCGCCAGCAGCCAATCGACAGGGGATGGTGGCTACACCTTC
. | TRBJ2-2 | TRBV7-2 | 12 | . | CASSFVTGELFF | TGTGCCAGCAGCTTTGTAACCGGGGAGCTGTTTTTT
. | TRBJ1-1 | TRBV19 | 17 | . | CASRIPGGGFGNTEAFF | TGTGCCAGTCGCATCCCCGGGGGGGGGTTTGGGAACACTGAAGCTTTCTTT
. | TRBJ2-7 | TRBV6-2/TRBV6-3 | 15 | TRBD1 | CASSIGTGATYEQYF | TGTGCCAGCAGTATCGGGACAGGCGCAACCTACGAGCAGTACTTC
. | TRBJ1-6 | TRBV6-2/TRBV6-3 | 18 | . | CASSYSSLEESYNSPLHF | TGTGCCAGCAGTTACTCGTCGCTCGAGGAATCCTATAATTCACCCCTCCACTTT
. | TRBJ1-3 | TRBV6-5 | 15 | . | CASRRDSLSGNTIYF | TGTGCCAGCAGGAGAGACAGTCTCTCTGGAAACACCATATATTTT
. | TRBJ2-5 | TRBV15 | 16 | TRBD1 | CATSRTGGLEIETQYF | TGTGCCACCAGCCGGACAGGGGGCCTAGAGATAGAGACCCAGTACTTC
. | TRBJ1-3 | TRBV5-1 | 15 | . | CASSLGSGLGNTIYF | TGCGCCAGCAGCTTGGGATCAGGGCTTGGAAACACCATATATTTT
. | TRBJ2-3 | TRBV7-2 | 14 | TRBD1 | CASSLTGVPDTQYF | TGTGCCAGCAGCTTGACAGGGGTGCCAGATACGCAGTATTTT
. | TRBJ2-2 | TRBV19 | 15 | . | CASRGLFANTGELFF | TGTGCCAGTAGGGGCTTGTTCGCGAACACCGGGGAGCTGTTTTTT
. | TRBJ2-5 | TRBV7-8 | 17 | TRBD2 | CASSSRGTSGDQETQYF | TGTGCCAGCAGCTCTAGGGGGACTAGCGGAGATCAAGAGACCCAGTACTTC
. | TRBJ2-1 | TRBV7-3 | 17 | . | CASSAKPRDSPPNEQFF | TGTGCCAGCAGCGCAAAGCCTCGGGACTCCCCTCCGAATGAGCAGTTCTTC
. | TRBJ1-1 | TRBV30 | 15 | . | CAWSDDRRLNTEAFF | TGTGCCTGGAGTGATGACAGGAGATTGAACACTGAAGCTTTCTTT
once | TRBJ2-7 | TRBV4-1 | 13 | . | CASSHIQGDEQYF | TGCGCCAGCAGCCATATTCAAGGGGACGAGCAGTACTTC
few | TRBJ1-2 | TRBV28 | 14 | TRBD1 | CASRSGTETYGYTF | TGTGCCAGCAGGTCCGGGACAGAAACTTATGGCTACACCTTC
once | TRBJ2-7 | TRBV3-1/TRBV3-2 | 16 | . | CASSPRGGGFSYEQYF | TGTGCCAGCAGCCCCCGGGGAGGGGGGTTCTCCTACGAGCAGTACTTC
. | TRBJ2-1 | TRBV27 | 16 | TRBD2 | CASSTRLAGLLNEQFF | TGTGCCAGCAGTACCCGACTAGCGGGATTGTTGAATGAGCAGTTCTTC
. | TRBJ2-1 | TRBV7-3 | 17 | TRBD2 | CASSAPTTSGAYNEQFF | TGTGCCAGCAGCGCCCCAACTACTAGCGGGGCTTACAATGAGCAGTTCTTC
. | TRBJ1-6 | TRBV7-9 | 14 | . | CASSSSPWGAPLHF | TGTGCCAGCAGCTCGTCGCCTTGGGGGGCACCCCTCCACTTT
few | TRBJ2-7 | TRBV19 | 15 | TRBD1 | CATRIDRAANYEQYF | TGTGCCACCAGGATAGACAGGGCGGCTAACTACGAGCAGTACTTC
. | TRBJ1-4 | TRBV6-1 | 17 | . | CASSGGPQAASNEKLFF | TGTGCCAGCAGTGGAGGGCCGCAGGCAGCGAGTAATGAAAAACTGTTTTTT
. | TRBJ2-1 | TRBV19 | 11 | . | CASIREGEQFF | TGTGCCAGTATAAGAGAGGGTGAGCAGTTCTTC
. | TRBJ2-4 | TRBV28 | 14 | . | CASSSEVAKNIQYF | TGTGCCAGCAGTTCGGAGGTGGCCAAAAACATTCAGTACTTC
. | TRBJ1-4 | TRBV19 | 14 | . | CATGGSAVGEKLFF | TGTGCCACCGGAGGATCGGCAGTAGGTGAAAAACTGTTTTTT
few | TRBJ1-1 | TRBV24-1 | 15 | TRBD1 | CATSDSTGSSTEAFF | TGTGCCACCAGTGATTCGACAGGGTCGAGCACTGAAGCTTTCTTT
. | TRBJ1-6 | TRBV27 | 15 | . | CASSLRGLGNSPLHF | TGTGCCAGCAGTTTAAGGGGTTTAGGCAATTCACCCCTCCACTTT
. | TRBJ2-2 | TRBV7-2 | 14 | TRBD2 | CASSRWREAGELFF | TGTGCCAGCAGCCGCTGGCGGGAGGCCGGGGAGCTGTTTTTT
. | TRBJ1-2 | TRBV5-1 | 14 | TRBD1 | CASSPGQAVDGYTF | TGCGCCAGCAGCCCGGGACAGGCCGTCGATGGCTACACCTTC
once | TRBJ1-3 | TRBV2 | 13 | . | CASSTEGVNTIYF | TGTGCCAGCTCGACGGAGGGCGTAAACACCATATATTTT
once | TRBJ2-2 | TRBV5-6 | 17 | . | CASSLAVYRGGTGELFF | TGTGCCAGCAGCTTGGCCGTATACAGGGGAGGCACCGGGGAGCTGTTTTTT
. | TRBJ2-5 | TRBV2 | 12 | . | CASSETRETQYF | TGTGCCAGCAGCGAGACTCGAGAGACCCAGTACTTC
. | TRBJ1-2 | TRBV20-1 | 11 | . | CSAPPGFGYTF | TGCAGTGCCCCCCCAGGGTTTGGCTACACCTTC
. | TRBJ1-6 | TRBV19 | 16 | TRBD1 | CASSQAYRGQDSPLHF | TGTGCCAGTAGCCAGGCTTACAGGGGTCAGGATTCACCCCTCCACTTT
. | TRBJ2-7 | TRBV7-9 | 12 | . | CASSQDRYEQYF | TGTGCCAGCAGCCAGGACAGATACGAGCAGTACTTC
. | TRBJ2-6 | TRBV5-1 | 13 | . | CASMMAGANVLTF | TGCGCCAGCATGATGGCCGGGGCCAACGTCCTGACTTTC
. | TRBJ2-6 | TRBV6-5 | 15 | TRBD1 | CASRSTGTGANVLTF | TGTGCCAGCAGGTCGACAGGGACTGGGGCCAACGTCCTGACTTTC
few | TRBJ1-5 | TRBV5-1 | 13 | . | CASSMGQNQPQHF | TGCGCCAGCAGCATGGGGCAGAATCAGCCCCAGCATTTT
once | TRBJ2-7 | TRBV7-9 | 13 | . | CASTKALQYEQYF | TGTGCCAGCACCAAAGCGCTCCAGTACGAGCAGTACTTC
many | TRBJ2-2 | TRBV7-3 | 14 | . | CASSQDYNSGELFF | TGTGCCAGCAGCCAGGACTATAACTCCGGGGAGCTGTTTTTT
. | TRBJ2-1 | TRBV4-1 | 18 | TRBD2 | CASSQEQSGTFSYNEQFF | TGCGCCAGCAGCCAAGAACAAAGCGGGACTTTCTCCTACAATGAGCAGTTCTTC
. | TRBJ1-5 | TRBV6-2/TRBV6-3 | 18 | TRBD1 | CASSYLGQGVYSNQPQHF | TGTGCCAGCAGTTACCTGGGACAGGGAGTTTATAGCAATCAGCCCCAGCATTTT
. | TRBJ2-5 | TRBV5-1 | 12 | . | CASSLLRETQYF | TGCGCCAGCAGCTTGTTACGGGAGACCCAGTACTTC
. | TRBJ2-3 | TRBV20-1 | 11 | . | CSARDQDTQYF | TGCAGTGCTAGAGATCAAGATACGCAGTATTTT